This T cell receptor (beta chain) was captured in a study of identical twins. This clonotype has a count of ten or more. What it binds is not known. TCRdb reanalysed the 5' RACE reads using MiXCR and keeps one entry per CDR3 protein. The data hold approximately 220,000 distinct CDR3 sequences, with 7.5% observed a single time. CDR1 and CDR2 from the germline V gene are MGHRA and YSYEKL. V was cut by 0 bases and J by 4 bases, with 18 bases left in between. The CDR3 runs to 17 residues. The study, taken as a whole, reports: A cross-sectional statistical analysis, not follow-up of the same donors, supported the conclusions.

The same data also contributed to another study, on yellow fever vaccine responses in identical twins.

This chain links TRBV4-1 with TRBJ2-5; D may correspond to TRBD1 or TRBD2 (5 bases each). Material: CD8+ T cells sorted from blood. The TCR was taken from a woman in her late teens or twenties in good health. CDR3 protein: CASSQDAPYSGPETQYF. The CDR3 DNA reads TGCGCCAGCAGCCAAGATGCGCCTTACTCGGGGCCAGAGACCCAGTACTTC.